The clone carrying this TCR beta chain was seen a few times. Sequenced by immunoSEQ multiplex PCR; TCRdb stores in-frame clones only, minus some. The table shows roughly 300,000 clones, with roughly 90% occurring only once. This specimen belongs to a study of blood T cell repertoires in COVID-19. Source material: PBMCs or T cells enriched from blood (not recorded which). The source is a woman aged 25 to 45 who had recovered from COVID-19.

The CDR3 protein is CAISDQGISGNTIYF. In DNA, the CDR3 is TGTGCCATCAGTGACCAGGGGATCTCTGGAAACACCATATATTTT. This sequence joins TRBV10-3 and TRBJ1-3; D may be TRBD1 (6 bases). The germline V gene encodes CDR1 ENHRY and CDR2 SYGVKD. V was shortened by 3 bases and J by 0 bases, with 9 bases between the two germline ends. The CDR3 extends over 15 amino acids.